This TCR beta chain was captured in a study of PD-1 blockade in classical Hodgkin lymphoma. Broader study findings: Prior therapy or disease activity may underlie the repertoire differences, whose causes remain undefined. Later analyses included only patients treated at least 1 year post-ASCT.

TCRdb's table, derived via immunoSEQ multiplex PCR, lists solely in-frame clones and lacks some. The table includes some 39,000 clones, around nine tenths detected once. The V gene lost 3 bases and the J gene lost 5 bases, with 7 bases spanning the gap. The CDR3 extends over 13 amino acids. In germline, CDR1 is ENHRY, CDR2 SYGVKD. As concerns this clone: Its target is not known.

Each and every patient relapsed after autologous stem cell transplantation, and patients got differing brentuximab vedotin exposure. The chain recombines TRBV10-3 with TRBJ1-4, with D perhaps TRBD1 (5 bases). This receptor was taken from a human donor with classical Hodgkin lymphoma. The specimen was peripheral blood mononuclear cells (PBMCs), collected at baseline. In DNA, the CDR3 is TGTGCCATCAGTGACGGGGGGAATGAAAAACTGTTTTTT. Its translation is CAISDGGNEKLFF.